This T cell receptor (beta chain) was identified in a study of graft-versus-host responses after intestinal transplantation. The wider study: Each of the recipients got a multivisceral, liver-intestinal, or isolated intestinal transplant. Anti-thymocyte globulin induction preceded three to four years of tacrolimus and steroid maintenance in all recipients. Study outcomes and limitations: Analysis identified GvH clones in recipient marrow, with some appearing first in ileum or blood. Circulating GvH clones peaking coincided with falling HvG clones soon after transplant.

Sequenced by immunoSEQ multiplex PCR; TCRdb stores in-frame clones only, minus some. The sample consists of 85,000 to 100,000 clones, 85% to 90% of them appearing once. The CDR3 spans 15 residues. J was trimmed by 6 bases and V by 5 bases; bases with no gene match: 9. Germline V gene lookup returns CDR1 SGHAT and CDR2 FQDESV (reference sequence). In the case of this clone: Its antigen is not identified.

The chain carries TRBV11-1 and TRBJ2-1; 8 bases are shared with TRBD1. Sequences were derived from unstimulated CD4+ T cells sorted from spleen or lymph node cells, sampled before intestinal transplant. This TCR came from a human donor who received an intestinal transplant. The CDR3: CASSPGQGLVNEQFF. The CDR3 DNA follows: TGTGCCAGCAGCCCCGGACAGGGTTTAGTCAATGAGCAGTTCTTC. Complete variable domain (other parts from reference TRBV11-1 and TRBJ2-1): EAEVAQSPRYKITEKSQAVAFWCDPISGHATLYWYRQILGQGPELLVQFQDESVVDDSQLPKDRFSAERLKGVDSTLKIQPAELGDSAMYLCASSPGQGLVNEQFFGPGTRLTVL.